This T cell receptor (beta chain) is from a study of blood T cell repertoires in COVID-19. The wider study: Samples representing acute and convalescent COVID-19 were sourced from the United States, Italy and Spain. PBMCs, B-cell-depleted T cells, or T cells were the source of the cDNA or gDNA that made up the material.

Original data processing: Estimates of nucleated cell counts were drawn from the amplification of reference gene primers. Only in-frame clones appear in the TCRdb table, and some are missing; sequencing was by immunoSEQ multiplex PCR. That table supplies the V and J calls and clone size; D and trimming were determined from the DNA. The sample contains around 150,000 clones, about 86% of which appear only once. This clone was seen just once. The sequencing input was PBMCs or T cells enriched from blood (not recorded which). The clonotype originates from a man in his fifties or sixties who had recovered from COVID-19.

The CDR3 coding sequence is TGTGCCAGCAGCGGTCTGACCGGGGAGCTGTTTTTT. It translates to CASSGLTGELFF. This chain joins TRBV9 and TRBJ2-2; D call uncertain. CDR1 is SGDLS and CDR2 is YYNGEE in the germline V gene. The CDR3 covers 12 residues. The V end was cut by 3 bases, the J end by 5 bases, with 5 bases between.